The 26 T cell receptor beta chains listed next were all sequenced from one sample in a study of T cells in localized non-small cell lung cancer (TCRdb year 2020). Library creation used the immunoSEQ multiplex PCR assay. The clones in this table, taken by TCRdb from immuneACCESS, are in-frame only. Not every clone is retained; where verified, under half of the shortfall comes from an unresolved V gene, and the cause of the rest is unknown. In all, the sample holds fewer than 45,000 clones, and more than 85% of those were seen once. The leading ten clones occupy over 6% of the sample. The sequencing used peripheral blood, collected before any cancer treatment. These receptor sequences come from a woman aged 18-49 years with stage III lung adenocarcinoma.

The V call is TRBV6-5, the J call TRBJ1-1; TRBD1 might be the D (6 bases). Trimming removed 2 bases from V and 0 bases from J, with 13 bases in between. The CDR3 loop spans 16 amino acids. CDR1 and CDR2 from the germline V gene are MNHEY and SVGAGI. DNA of the CDR3: TGTGCCAGCAGTTACACCAGTCAGGGGCTGAACACTGAAGCTTTCTTT. Translated, it gives CASSYTSQGLNTEAFF.

The V and J genes are TRBV2 and TRBJ2-7; D is perhaps TRBD1 or TRBD2 (5 bases each). The CDR3 runs to 19 residues. The germline V and J ends were trimmed by 3 bases and 0 bases, with 24 bases remaining between them. Looked up from germline, CDR1 is SNHLY and CDR2 is FYNNEI. The DNA of the CDR3 is TGTGCCAGCAGTGACCTTTTCGGGACGAGTGCCGTCAGCTCCTACGAGCAGTACTTC. Residues: CASSDLFGTSAVSSYEQYF.

The V and J genes are TRBV6-1 and TRBJ1-2; D not resolved. This CDR3 has 13 amino acids. The V gene's germline CDR1 is MNHNS and CDR2 SASEGT. Between the trimmed V and J ends, which lost 4 bases and 3 bases, there was a span of 9 bases. CDR3 nucleotides: TGTGCCAGCAGTGGGACCGGGGACTATGGCTACACCTTC. This codes for CASSGTGDYGYTF.

This clone was observed once. This chain joins TRBV2 and TRBJ1-2, with TRBD1 matching 7 bases. The germline V gene has CDR1 SNHLY and CDR2 FYNNEI. The CDR3 contains 12 residues. With V trimmed by 4 bases and J by 8 bases, 4 bases remained unmatched. Written as DNA, the CDR3 is TGTGCCAGCAGTGTCGGGACAGACGGCTACACCTTC. This encodes CASSVGTDGYTF.

The chain links TRBV11-3 to TRBJ1-3; the D is unclear. V was trimmed by 2 bases and J by 4 bases, leaving 18 bases between them. Germline V gives CDR1 SGHNT, CDR2 YENEEA. This CDR3 region has 17 residues. CDR3 sequence reads: CASSLPSLPHSGNTIYF. CDR3 nucleotide sequence: TGTGCCAGCAGCTTACCGAGCCTGCCCCACTCAGGAAACACCATATATTTT.

This clone was observed a single time. This chain uses TRBV11-2 with TRBJ2-5; D possibly uses TRBD1 or TRBD2 (5 bases each). Germline CDR1 reads SGHAT; CDR2 reads FQNNGV. The V end was cut by 1 base, the J end by 8 bases, with 17 bases between. The CDR3 is made up of 15 amino acids. This CDR3 reads CASSLGDLRFGTQYF. The CDR3 DNA reads as TGTGCCAGCAGCTTAGGGGACCTGCGGTTCGGAACCCAGTACTTC.

This chain uses TRBV7-8 with TRBJ1-4, with D maybe TRBD1 (5 bases). V lost 5 bases to trimming and J lost 7 bases, with 26 bases between them. Germline assignment: CDR1 SGHVS and CDR2 FQNEAQ. The CDR3 is made up of 18 amino acids. Here the CDR3 DNA reads TGTGCCAGCAGCGTAGATGGGGCGACCGTTTCTGGGGGTGAAAAACTGTTTTTT. Translated, it gives CASSVDGATVSGGEKLFF.

The table lists this clone with a count of one. V and J are TRBV9 and TRBJ1-5; no clear D. Between the trimmed V and J ends, which lost 4 bases and 6 bases, there was a span of 14 bases. Germline values: CDR1 SGDLS, CDR2 YYNGEE. This CDR3 has 14 residues. This chain's CDR3 is CASSISSGGQPQHF. The CDR3 DNA sequence: TGTGCCAGCAGCATTTCTAGCGGAGGTCAGCCCCAGCATTTT.

On this clone itself: At one boundary the junction diverges from the germline segment, which might be a read error. The genes are TRBV12-5 and TRBJ2-2; D is unclear. Germline V CDR1 and CDR2: LGHNT, FRNRAP. The CDR3 is made up of 15 amino acids. The DNA for the CDR3 is TGTGCTAGTGGGCCAGGATTTGGGAACGCCGGGGAGCTGTTTTTT. Its protein is CASGPGFGNAGELFF.

This clone showed up just once. The gene calls are TRBV23-1 and TRBJ1-2; D gene unclear. TRBV23-1 is given ORF status, its function remaining uncertain. Trimming removed 4 bases from V and 2 bases from J, with 20 bases in between. The CDR3 sequence is 17 residues long. The CDR3 nucleotides are TGCGCCAGCAGTCCAGCGGATGGGGATAGAAGGAACTATGGCTACACCTTC. It translates to CASSPADGDRRNYGYTF.

This clone was seen a single time. J is TRBJ1-4 and V is TRBV2; tentative D call: TRBD1 (5 bases). The V end lost 1 base, the J end lost 8 bases, and 17 bases lay between the germline ends. The CDR3 loop spans 16 amino acids. The V gene's germline CDR1 is SNHLY and CDR2 FYNNEI. CDR3 sequence (DNA): TGTGCCAGCAGTGAAGACGGCCAGGGAGGATTAGAAAAACTGTTTTTT. It yields the protein CASSEDGQGGLEKLFF. Drawing the rest from reference TRBV2 and TRBJ1-4, the complete variable domain is EPEVTQTPSHQVTQMGQEVILRCVPISNHLYFYWYRQILGQKVEFLVSFYNNEISEKSEIFDDQFSVERPDGSNFTLKIRSTKLEDSAMYFCASSEDGQGGLEKLFFGSGTQLSVL.

The rearrangement links TRBV5-1 to TRBJ2-5, with D possibly being TRBD2 (7 bases). Germline values: CDR1 SGHRS, CDR2 YFSETQ. This CDR3 has 13 residues. V lost 5 bases and J 3 bases, leaving 11 bases between the germline ends. CDR3 nucleotide sequence: TGCGCCAGCAGGCGGGGGCGCGAAGAGACCCAGTACTTC. Residues: CASRRGREETQYF.

CDR3 DNA sequence: TGTGCCAGCAGCGCTCCAGGGGGCACAGATACGCAGTATTTT. Translating it yields CASSAPGGTDTQYF. The chain carries TRBV9 and TRBJ2-3; the D gene is possibly TRBD1 (6 bases). V was cut by 3 bases and J by 1 base, with 9 bases left in between. The CDR3 is made up of 14 amino acids. Germline lookup yields CDR1 SGDLS and CDR2 YYNGEE.

The gene calls are TRBV2 and TRBJ2-5, with D possibly matching TRBD1 (6 bases). The V end lost 3 bases, the J end lost 3 bases, and 11 bases lay between the germline ends. This CDR3 is built from 14 residues. Germline V CDR1 and CDR2: SNHLY, FYNNEI. CDR3 DNA: TGTGCCAGCAGTGATGGAAAGGGGGAAGAGACCCAGTACTTC. Translating gives CASSDGKGEETQYF.

J is TRBJ1-2 and V is TRBV6-6, with D hard to call. Trimming removed 2 bases from V and 8 bases from J, with 15 bases in between. The CDR3 runs 14 residues. The germline gives CDR1 MNHNY, CDR2 SVGAGI (reference sequence). The CDR3 bases are TGTGCCAGCAGTTACGGTGAGGAGAGAGGCGGCTACACCTTC. Translating gives CASSYGEERGGYTF.

This chain uses TRBV4-1 with TRBJ2-1; 8 bases fit TRBD2. With 4 bases clipped from V and 1 base from J, the junction kept 6 bases outside the gene matches. CDR3 length: 16 amino acids. The germline V gene has CDR1 MGHRA and CDR2 YSYEKL. The CDR3 here is CASSPLAGGSYNEQFF. DNA of the CDR3: TGCGCCAGCAGCCCCCTGGCGGGGGGTTCCTACAATGAGCAGTTCTTC.

The sample holds a few counts of this clone. The V gene is TRBV7-8, the J gene TRBJ1-6; D is perhaps TRBD1 (5 bases). The CDR3 is 15 amino acids. V gave up 6 bases and J gave up 9 bases, with 18 bases separating them. Germline V gene data show CDR1 as SGHVS and CDR2 as FQNEAQ. CDR3 in amino acids: CASSSGQGVSSPLHF. CDR3 nucleotides: TGTGCCAGCAGTTCGGGGCAGGGAGTCTCTTCACCCCTCCACTTT.

The genes are TRBV9 and TRBJ1-2; the D gene is possibly TRBD1 (5 bases). V was shortened by 4 bases and J by 9 bases, with 22 bases between the two germline ends. The germline V gene encodes CDR1 SGDLS and CDR2 YYNGEE. The CDR3 contains 15 residues. The CDR3 nucleotides read TGTGCCAGCAGCTATGGGAGAGTGGGGGGTGGTAGCTACACCTTC. Translation: CASSYGRVGGGSYTF. Looking up the rest from reference TRBV9 and TRBJ1-2 gives the full variable domain: DSGVTQTPKHLITATGQRVTLRCSPRSGDLSVYWYQQSLDQGLQFLIQYYNGEERAKGNILERFSAQQFPDLHSELNLSSLELGDSALYFCASSYGRVGGGSYTFGSGTRLTVV.

V and J are TRBV6-1 and TRBJ2-3, with 9 bases fitting TRBD1. Germline V gives CDR1 MNHNS, CDR2 SASEGT. Trimming removed 1 base from V and 2 bases from J; junction bases left unmatched: 4. This CDR3 comprises 16 residues. The CDR3 here is CASSEVTGGNTDTQYF. In DNA, the CDR3 is TGTGCCAGCAGTGAAGTAACAGGGGGCAACACAGATACGCAGTATTTT.

This chain joins TRBV2 and TRBJ1-1; D is uncertain. Germline V CDR1 and CDR2: SNHLY, FYNNEI. Trimming took 8 bases from V and 0 from J, leaving 16 bases between them. The CDR3 spans 15 residues. Written as DNA, the CDR3 is TGTGCCAGCGGGAAAACGGGGAGGATGAACACTGAAGCTTTCTTT. This codes for CASGKTGRMNTEAFF.

The chain combines TRBV5-1 with TRBJ2-5, with a weak D call TRBD1 (6 bases). CDR1 and CDR2 (germline): SGHRS, YFSETQ. The CDR3 is 14 residues long. V shed 4 bases and J shed 1 base, with 11 bases lying between them. The CDR3 spells CASSVGQPQETQYF. CDR3 DNA sequence: TGCGCCAGCAGCGTAGGACAGCCCCAAGAGACCCAGTACTTC.

This rearrangement joins TRBV5-1 to TRBJ2-1; D may correspond to TRBD1 or TRBD2 (5 bases each). The V and J ends lost 5 bases and 3 bases respectively, with 15 bases between them. This CDR3 region has 15 residues. Germline loops: CDR1 SGHRS, CDR2 YFSETQ. Written as DNA, the CDR3 is TGCGCCAGCAGACTAGGGTGGGACGGCTACAATGAGCAGTTCTTC. Its protein is CASRLGWDGYNEQFF.

This clone was seen a single time. The chain has TRBV6-5 and TRBJ2-7; TRBD1 matches 12 bases. The CDR3 loop spans 16 amino acids. The germline CDR1 and CDR2 sequences are MNHEY and SVGAGI. V shed 2 bases, J shed 3 bases, and the junction held 5 bases outside the gene matches. CDR3 amino acids: CASSYRGTGGFYEQYF. The CDR3, as DNA: TGTGCCAGCAGTTACCGAGGGACAGGGGGCTTCTACGAGCAGTACTTC.

This clone was seen a handful of times. J is TRBJ2-3 and V is TRBV15, with 7 bases identical to TRBD2. Unmatched junction bases numbered 7, after V lost 3 bases and J lost 4 bases. The CDR3 has 15 residues. The V gene's germline CDR1 is LNHNV and CDR2 YYDKDF (reference sequence). CDR3 amino acids: CATSSLRGGSDTQYF. CDR3 nucleotide sequence: TGTGCCACCAGCAGCCTCCGCGGGGGATCAGATACGCAGTATTTT.

The chain has TRBV6-6 and TRBJ1-1; 11 bases match TRBD1. The junction had 8 bases not matched to a gene; V was cut back by 6 bases and J by 5 bases. The germline gives CDR1 MNHNY, CDR2 SVGAGI (reference sequence). This CDR3 is 15 amino acids long. DNA of the CDR3: TGTGCCAGCAGCCAGCCGGGACAGGGGGAGACTGAAGCTTTCTTT. Translated, it gives CASSQPGQGETEAFF.

V usage is TRBV6-1 and J usage is TRBJ2-1; possibly TRBD1 for D (6 bases). CDR1 is MNHNS, CDR2 SASEGT, per germline. The germline V and J ends were trimmed by 4 bases and 6 bases, with 19 bases remaining between them. CDR3 length equals 16 residues. CDR3 amino acids: CASSGGWAGVANEQFF. CDR3 coding DNA: TGTGCCAGCAGTGGGGGTTGGGCAGGGGTTGCCAATGAGCAGTTCTTC.